This record looks at one TCR beta chain sequence and its context. Its cognate antigen is unknown. A much larger clone differs from this one at a single base, so this may be a read error. These data originate in a study of breast tumors, draining lymph nodes, adjacent tissues. Study findings and constraints: Tumor repertoires ranked between lymph nodes and nontumor tissue in diversity, with V and J gene preferences. Compared with basal-like, luminal-like tumors shared significantly more repertoire with nontumor tissue. Findings are consistent with lymph node origin and intratumoral expansion of most tumor T cells. The lymph node origin of tumor T cells was framed as consistent with a hypothesis, not demonstrated.

The CDR3 extends over 14 amino acids. Germline V gene lookup returns CDR1 DFQATT and CDR2 SNEGSKA (reference sequence). Samples came from axillary lymph nodes draining the breast cancer. TCRdb ran MiXCR on the multiplex PCR reads and lists one entry per CDR3 protein. The sample includes 200,000 to 300,000 distinct CDR3 sequences, roughly 31% seen only once; the top ten take 1.1%. The origin of this receptor is a female donor with breast cancer. Some clones in this sample may be carry-over from other donors' samples. The rearrangement links TRBV20-1 to TRBJ2-1, with a weak D call TRBD2 (7 bases). What was sequenced was axillary lymph node tissue. The CDR3: CSAAGGGSYTEQFF. The CDR3 nucleotides are TGCAGTGCCGCTGGCGGGGGCTCCTACACTGAGCAGTTCTTC.